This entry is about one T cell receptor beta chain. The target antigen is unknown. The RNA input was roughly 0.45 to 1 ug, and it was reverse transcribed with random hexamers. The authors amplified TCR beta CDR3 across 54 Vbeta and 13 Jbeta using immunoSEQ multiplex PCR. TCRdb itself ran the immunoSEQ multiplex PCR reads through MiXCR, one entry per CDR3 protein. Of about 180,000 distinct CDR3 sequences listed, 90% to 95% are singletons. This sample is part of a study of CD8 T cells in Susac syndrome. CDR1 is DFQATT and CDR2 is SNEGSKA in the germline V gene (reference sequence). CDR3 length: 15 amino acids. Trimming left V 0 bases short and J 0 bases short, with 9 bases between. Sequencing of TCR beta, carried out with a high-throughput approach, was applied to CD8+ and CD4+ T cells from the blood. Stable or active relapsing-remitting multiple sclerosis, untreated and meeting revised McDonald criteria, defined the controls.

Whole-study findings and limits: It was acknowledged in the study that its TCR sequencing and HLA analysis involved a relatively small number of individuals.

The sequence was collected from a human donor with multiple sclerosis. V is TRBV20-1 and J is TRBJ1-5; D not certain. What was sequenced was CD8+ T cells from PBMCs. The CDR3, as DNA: TGCAGTGCTAGAGATCCACGAGATAGCAATCAGCCCCAGCATTTT. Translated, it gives CSARDPRDSNQPQHF.